The clone carrying this TCR beta chain was seen just once. V was trimmed by 4 bases and J by 0 bases, leaving 17 bases between them. The CDR3 runs 17 residues. Germline V gene sequence: CDR1 SGHRS, CDR2 YFSETQ. This entry belongs to a study of blood T cell repertoires in COVID-19. About the study: Samples taken during acute and convalescent COVID-19 were collected in the United States, Italy and Spain.

Authors' methods: Reference gene primer amplification gave nucleated cell count estimates. TCRdb's table, derived via immunoSEQ multiplex PCR, lists solely in-frame clones and lacks some. For V, J and clone size, that table is used; D and trimming come from the DNA. Among under 150,000 clones listed, more than 80% were seen once. The sample was peripheral blood. The TCR was taken from a woman of 80 years or more in a cohort sampled during active or convalescent COVID-19. J is TRBJ1-3 and V is TRBV5-1, with D perhaps matching TRBD1 (5 bases). The CDR3 region has the DNA TGCGCCAGCAGCCCACATACAGGAGCCAACTCTGGAAACACCATATATTTT. It yields the protein CASSPHTGANSGNTIYF.